This paragraph covers one TCR beta chain sequence. The entry originates in a study of blood T cell repertoires in COVID-19. Study as a whole: T cells, B-cell-depleted T cells, or PBMCs provided the cDNA or gDNA that served as material.

The data were produced by immunoSEQ multiplex PCR, yet TCRdb's version contains in-frame clones alone and is incomplete. The sample lists around 270,000 clones; around 89% were seen once. The germline V and J ends were trimmed by 5 bases and 0 bases, with 12 bases remaining between them. This CDR3 spans 15 amino acids. Germline values: CDR1 LNHDA, CDR2 SQIVND (reference sequence). The specimen sequenced was peripheral blood. The sequence came from a man in his forties with acute or convalescent COVID-19. The V call is TRBV19, the J call TRBJ2-3, with a tentative D call TRBD2 (6 bases). CDR3 residues: CASSLERVSTDTQYF. As DNA, the CDR3 is TGTGCCAGTAGTTTGGAGCGGGTTAGCACAGATACGCAGTATTTT.